This T cell receptor beta chain appears in the sequencing data of a study of technical replicates of blood from several donors. The data were produced by immunoSEQ multiplex PCR, yet TCRdb's version contains in-frame clones alone and is incomplete. The data contain about 59,000 clones, around 95% of them seen just once; the ten biggest clones take up less than 4.5%. The TCR sequence derives from a human donor in good health. Some clones in this sample may be carry-over from other donors' samples. Sequenced material: PBMCs.

The CDR3 nucleotides read TGTGCCAGCAGTTCCACTAGCAGTTCCCCCTACGAGCAGTACTTC. Protein: CASSSTSSSPYEQYF. V is TRBV7-9 and J is TRBJ2-7; perhaps TRBD2 as D (6 bases). V gave up 6 bases and J gave up 2 bases, with 17 bases separating them. Germline-derived CDR1 and CDR2 are SEHNR and FQNEAQ (reference sequence). The CDR3 has 15 residues. The full variable domain, its missing parts supplied by reference TRBV7-9 and TRBJ2-7, is DTGVSQNPRHKITKRGQNVTFRCDPISEHNRLYWYRQTLGQGPEFLTYFQNEAQLEKSRLLSDRFSAERPKGSFSTLEIQRTEQGDSAMYLCASSSTSSSPYEQYFGPGTRLTVT.